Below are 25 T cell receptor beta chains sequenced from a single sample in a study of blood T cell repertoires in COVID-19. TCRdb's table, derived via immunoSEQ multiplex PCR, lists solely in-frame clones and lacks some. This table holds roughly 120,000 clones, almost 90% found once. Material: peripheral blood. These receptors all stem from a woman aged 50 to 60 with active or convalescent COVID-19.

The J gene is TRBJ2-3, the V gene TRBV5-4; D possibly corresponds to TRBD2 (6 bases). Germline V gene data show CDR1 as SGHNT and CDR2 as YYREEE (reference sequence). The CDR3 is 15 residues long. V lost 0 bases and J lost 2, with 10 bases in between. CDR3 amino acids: CASSLGGGNTDTQYF. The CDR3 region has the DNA TGTGCCAGCAGCTTGGGGGGCGGGAACACAGATACGCAGTATTTT.

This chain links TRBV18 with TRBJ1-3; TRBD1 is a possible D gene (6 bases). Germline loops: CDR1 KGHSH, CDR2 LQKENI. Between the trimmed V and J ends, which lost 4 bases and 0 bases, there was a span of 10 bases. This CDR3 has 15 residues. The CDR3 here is CASSQPGVSGNTIYF. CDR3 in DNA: TGTGCCAGCTCACAACCAGGGGTCTCTGGAAACACCATATATTTT.

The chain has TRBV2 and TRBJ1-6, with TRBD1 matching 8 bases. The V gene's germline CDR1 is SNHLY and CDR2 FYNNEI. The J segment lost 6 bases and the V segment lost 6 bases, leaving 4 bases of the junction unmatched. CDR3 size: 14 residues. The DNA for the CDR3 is TGTGCCAGCAGCTACGACAGGGGTAATTCACCCCTCCACTTT. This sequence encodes CASSYDRGNSPLHF.

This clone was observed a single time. In DNA form, the CDR3 reads TGTGCCAGCAGCGCCGCCGGGACTCCCTACAATGAGCAGTTCTTC. This sequence encodes CASSAAGTPYNEQFF. The chain carries TRBV9 and TRBJ2-1; D is perhaps TRBD2 (6 bases). CDR3 length: 15 amino acids. Germline V gives CDR1 SGDLS, CDR2 YYNGEE. V was cut by 3 bases and J by 2 bases, with 12 bases left in between. Full variable domain (missing parts from reference TRBV9 and TRBJ2-1): DSGVTQTPKHLITATGQRVTLRCSPRSGDLSVYWYQQSLDQGLQFLIQYYNGEERAKGNILERFSAQQFPDLHSELNLSSLELGDSALYFCASSAAGTPYNEQFFGPGTRLTVL.

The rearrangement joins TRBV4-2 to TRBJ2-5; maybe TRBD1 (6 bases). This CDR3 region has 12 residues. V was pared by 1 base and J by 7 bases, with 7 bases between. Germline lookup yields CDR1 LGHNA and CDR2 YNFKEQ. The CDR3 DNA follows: TGTGCCAGCAGCCAAGGCAGGGGGACCCAGTACTTC. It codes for CASSQGRGTQYF.

The CDR3 here is CASSFADTQYF. CDR3 DNA sequence: TGTGCCAGCAGTTTCGCAGATACGCAGTATTTT. This chain uses TRBV27 with TRBJ2-3; D call uncertain. The V end was cut by 3 bases, the J end by 4 bases, with 2 bases between. Germline CDR1 and CDR2: MNHEY and SMNVEV (reference sequence). The CDR3 length is 11 residues.

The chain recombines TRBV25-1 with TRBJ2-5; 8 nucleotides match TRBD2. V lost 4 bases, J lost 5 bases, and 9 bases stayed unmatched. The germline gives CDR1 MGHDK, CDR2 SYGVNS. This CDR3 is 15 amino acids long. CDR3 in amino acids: CASSGVAGGGETQYF. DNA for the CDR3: TGTGCCAGCAGTGGGGTCGCGGGAGGAGGGGAGACCCAGTACTTC.

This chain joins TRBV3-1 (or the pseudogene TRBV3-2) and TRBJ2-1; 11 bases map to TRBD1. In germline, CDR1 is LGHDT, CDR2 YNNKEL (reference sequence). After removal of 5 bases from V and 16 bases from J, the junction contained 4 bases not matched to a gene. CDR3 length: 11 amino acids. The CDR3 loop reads CASSSGQGDFF. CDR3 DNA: TGTGCCAGCAGCTCGGGACAGGGGGATTTCTTC.

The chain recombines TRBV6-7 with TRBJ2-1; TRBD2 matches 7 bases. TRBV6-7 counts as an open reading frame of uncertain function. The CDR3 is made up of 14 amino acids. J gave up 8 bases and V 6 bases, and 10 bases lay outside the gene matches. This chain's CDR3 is CASRPSGKTHEQFF. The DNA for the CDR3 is TGTGCCAGCAGGCCCAGCGGGAAAACCCATGAGCAGTTCTTC.

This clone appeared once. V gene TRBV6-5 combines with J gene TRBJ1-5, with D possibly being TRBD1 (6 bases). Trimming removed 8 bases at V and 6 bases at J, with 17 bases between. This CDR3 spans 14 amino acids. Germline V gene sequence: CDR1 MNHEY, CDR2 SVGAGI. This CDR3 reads CASCWEGEAQPQHF. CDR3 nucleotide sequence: TGTGCCAGCTGCTGGGAGGGGGAGGCTCAGCCCCAGCATTTT.

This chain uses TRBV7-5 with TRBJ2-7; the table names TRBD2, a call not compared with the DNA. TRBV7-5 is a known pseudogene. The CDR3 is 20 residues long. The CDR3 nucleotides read TGTGCCAGAAGCTTAGACCCCGGGGGTGTTGTTAGCGGGAGAGTCTACGAGCAGTACTTC. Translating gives CARSLDPGGVVSGRVYEQYF.

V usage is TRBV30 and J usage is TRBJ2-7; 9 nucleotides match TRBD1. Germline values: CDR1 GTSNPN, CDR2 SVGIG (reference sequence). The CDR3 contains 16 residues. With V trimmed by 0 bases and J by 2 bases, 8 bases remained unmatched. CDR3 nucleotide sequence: TGTGCCTGGAGTGTGATCCACAGGGGGCGCCCCTACGAGCAGTACTTC. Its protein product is CAWSVIHRGRPYEQYF.

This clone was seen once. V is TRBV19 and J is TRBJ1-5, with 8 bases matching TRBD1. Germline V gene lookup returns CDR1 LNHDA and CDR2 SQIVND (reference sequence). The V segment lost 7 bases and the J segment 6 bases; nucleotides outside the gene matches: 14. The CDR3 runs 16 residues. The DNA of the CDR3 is TGTGCCAGTACCCCTTTTACAGGGGGGGATAGTCAGCCCCAGCATTTT. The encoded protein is CASTPFTGGDSQPQHF.

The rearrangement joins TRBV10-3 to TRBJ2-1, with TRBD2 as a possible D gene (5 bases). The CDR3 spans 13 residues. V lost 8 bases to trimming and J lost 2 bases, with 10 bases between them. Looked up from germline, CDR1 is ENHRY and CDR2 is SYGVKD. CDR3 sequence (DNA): TGTGCCATCGGGCTAGCCCCCTACAATGAGCAGTTCTTC. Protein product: CAIGLAPYNEQFF.

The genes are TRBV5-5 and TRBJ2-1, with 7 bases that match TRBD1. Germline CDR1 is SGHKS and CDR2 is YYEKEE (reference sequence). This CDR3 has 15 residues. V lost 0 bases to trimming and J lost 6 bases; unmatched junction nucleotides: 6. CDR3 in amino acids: CASSLGQGDFNEQFF. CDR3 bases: TGTGCCAGCAGCTTGGGTCAGGGGGATTTCAATGAGCAGTTCTTC. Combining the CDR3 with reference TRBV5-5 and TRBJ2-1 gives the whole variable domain DAGVTQSPTHLIKTRGQQVTLRCSPISGHKSVSWYQQVLGQGPQFIFQYYEKEERGRGNFPDRFSARQFPNYSSELNVNALLLGDSALYLCASSLGQGDFNEQFFGPGTRLTVL.

This CDR3 is CASSSRQGHGELFF. Here the CDR3 DNA reads TGTGCCAGCAGCTCCCGACAGGGGCACGGGGAGCTGTTTTTT. The V and J genes are TRBV11-3 and TRBJ2-2, with 8 bases lining up with TRBD1. The ends lost 4 bases at V and 7 bases at J; junction bases unmatched: 5. CDR3 length: 14 residues. Germline V lookup: CDR1 SGHNT, CDR2 YENEEA.

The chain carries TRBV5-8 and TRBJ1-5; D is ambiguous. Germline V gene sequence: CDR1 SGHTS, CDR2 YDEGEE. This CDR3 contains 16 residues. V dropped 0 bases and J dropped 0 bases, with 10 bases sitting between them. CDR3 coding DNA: TGTGCCAGCAGCTTGGGTACAGCTTATAGCAATCAGCCCCAGCATTTT. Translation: CASSLGTAYSNQPQHF.

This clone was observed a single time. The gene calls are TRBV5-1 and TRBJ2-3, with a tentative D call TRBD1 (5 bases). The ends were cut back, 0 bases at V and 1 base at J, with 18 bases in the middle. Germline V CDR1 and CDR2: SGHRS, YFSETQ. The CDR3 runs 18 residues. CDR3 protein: CASSLGLGAKDGTDTQYF. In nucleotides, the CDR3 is TGCGCCAGCAGCTTGGGGCTAGGGGCTAAGGATGGCACAGATACGCAGTATTTT.

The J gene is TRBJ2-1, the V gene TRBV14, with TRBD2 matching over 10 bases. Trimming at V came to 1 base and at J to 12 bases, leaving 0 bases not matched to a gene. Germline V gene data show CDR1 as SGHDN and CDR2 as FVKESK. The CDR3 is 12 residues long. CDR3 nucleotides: TGTGCCAGCAGCCAAGCTAGCGGGAGGCAGTTCTTC. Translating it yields CASSQASGRQFF.

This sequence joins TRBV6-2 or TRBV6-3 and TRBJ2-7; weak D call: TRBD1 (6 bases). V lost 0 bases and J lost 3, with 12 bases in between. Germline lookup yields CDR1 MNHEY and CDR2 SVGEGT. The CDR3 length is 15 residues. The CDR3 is CASSYSGDIFYEQYF. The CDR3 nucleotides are TGTGCCAGCAGTTACTCCGGGGACATTTTCTACGAGCAGTACTTC.

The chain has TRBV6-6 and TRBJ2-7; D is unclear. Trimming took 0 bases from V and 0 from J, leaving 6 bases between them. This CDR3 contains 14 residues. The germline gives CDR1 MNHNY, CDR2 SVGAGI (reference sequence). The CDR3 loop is CASSYSPNSYEQYF. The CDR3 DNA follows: TGTGCCAGCAGTTACTCTCCTAACTCCTACGAGCAGTACTTC.

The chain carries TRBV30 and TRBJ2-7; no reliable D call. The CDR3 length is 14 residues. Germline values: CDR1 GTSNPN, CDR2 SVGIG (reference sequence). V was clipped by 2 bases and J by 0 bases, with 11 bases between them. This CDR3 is CAWSPTFSSYEQYF. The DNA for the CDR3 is TGTGCCTGGAGTCCCACTTTTAGCTCCTACGAGCAGTACTTC.

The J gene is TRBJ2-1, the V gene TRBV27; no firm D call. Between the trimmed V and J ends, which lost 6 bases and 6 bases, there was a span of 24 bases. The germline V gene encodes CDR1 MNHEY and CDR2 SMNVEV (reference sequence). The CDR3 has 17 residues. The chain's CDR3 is CASSPQSRTHYGNEQFF. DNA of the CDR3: TGTGCCAGCAGCCCTCAGTCACGAACTCACTACGGCAATGAGCAGTTCTTC.

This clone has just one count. CDR3: CASKARRYTEAFF. CDR3 DNA: TGTGCCAGCAAGGCAAGGCGGTACACTGAAGCTTTCTTT. This sequence joins TRBV28 and TRBJ1-1; D is ambiguous. With 7 bases removed from V and 3 bases from J, the gap between germline ends came to 12 bases. This CDR3 spans 13 amino acids. Germline assignment: CDR1 MDHEN and CDR2 SYDVKM.

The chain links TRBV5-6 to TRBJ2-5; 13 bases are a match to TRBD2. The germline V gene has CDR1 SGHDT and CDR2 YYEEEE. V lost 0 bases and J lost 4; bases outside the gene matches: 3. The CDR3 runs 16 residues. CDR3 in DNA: TGTGCCAGCAGCTTGGGACTAGCGGGAGGTTTAGAGACCCAGTACTTC. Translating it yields CASSLGLAGGLETQYF.